This T cell receptor (beta chain) comes out of a study of CXCR3 chemokines and chemotherapy response in bladder cancer. Germline values: CDR1 LNHDA, CDR2 SQIVND (reference sequence). CDR3 length: 15 residues. Trimming cost V 3 bases and J 5 bases, with 16 bases left between them. Via MiXCR, TCRdb re-called the PCR reads, giving one row per CDR3 protein. The table records about 8,900 distinct CDR3 sequences, 23% of them present only once. This clonotype is labeled as medium-sized. The TCR originated in a human donor with bladder cancer that did not respond to neoadjuvant chemotherapy. This sequence joins TRBV19 and TRBJ1-1; D unclear. Sampling was carried out from a patient whose treatment included neoadjuvant chemotherapy. CDR3 nucleotide sequence: TGTGCCAGTAGTATCTCCCAGGCCCCGAGGACTGAAGCTTTCTTT. Translation: CASSISQAPRTEAFF.